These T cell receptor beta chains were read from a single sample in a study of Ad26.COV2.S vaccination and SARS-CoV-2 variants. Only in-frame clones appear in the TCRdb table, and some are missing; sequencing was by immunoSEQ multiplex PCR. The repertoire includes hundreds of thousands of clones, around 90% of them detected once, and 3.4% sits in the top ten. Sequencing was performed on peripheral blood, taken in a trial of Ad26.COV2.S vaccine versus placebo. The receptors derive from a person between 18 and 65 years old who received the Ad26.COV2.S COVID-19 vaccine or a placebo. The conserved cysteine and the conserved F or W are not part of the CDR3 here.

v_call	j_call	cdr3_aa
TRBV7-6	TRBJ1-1	ASLRLGGGTEAF
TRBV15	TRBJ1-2	ATSRDITDYGYT
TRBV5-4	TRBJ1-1	ASSLGTGTEAF
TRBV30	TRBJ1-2	AWSVAPGLYGYT
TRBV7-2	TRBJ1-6	ASSLMTGTNSPLH
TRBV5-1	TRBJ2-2	ASSLFLVETGELF
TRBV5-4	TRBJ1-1	ASRKDRGLNTEAF
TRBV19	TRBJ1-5	ASRTGGVWSNQPQH
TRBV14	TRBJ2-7	ASSSSRYEQY
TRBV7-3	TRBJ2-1	ASGSPGGARDEQF
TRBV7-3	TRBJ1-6	ASSSGQPGSPLH